Included here is one T cell receptor beta chain sequence, with context. These data belong to a study of blood T cell repertoires in COVID-19. Study-wide background: COVID-19 samples from acute and convalescent phases originated in the United States, Italy and Spain. T cells, B-cell-depleted T cells, or PBMCs supplied cDNA or gDNA.

Across 24 US areas, participants ranged in age from roughly 18 to 95 years. In the study's own analysis: Reference gene primer amplification gave estimated nucleated cell counts. Here immunoSEQ multiplex PCR was the method, and the copy in TCRdb shows in-frame clones only, minus some. The D gene and trimming were derived from the DNA, and the V and J assignments and clone size from that table. The profile covers about 160,000 clones, with over 75% appearing a single time and approximately 5.1% taken by the ten largest. This CDR3 spans 13 amino acids. Germline loops: CDR1 MDHEN, CDR2 SYDVKM. V was trimmed by 10 bases and J by 0 bases, leaving 12 bases between them.

This receptor was identified in a woman in her thirties or forties with acute COVID-19. The sample consisted of PBMCs or T cells enriched from blood (not recorded which). The chain couples TRBV28 to TRBJ1-2; no clear D gene. This chain's CDR3 is CATFSRSNYGYTF. The CDR3 nucleotides read TGTGCCACCTTTTCGCGCTCTAACTATGGCTACACCTTC.